One and the same sample provided the 11 T cell receptor beta chains below, sequenced in a study of blood T cells in healthy people across ages (dated by TCRdb to between 2015 and 2016). The library was generated by 5' RACE. Sequencing used an Illumina HiSeq 2500. A second PCR of roughly 6 to 12 cycles was performed with a sample-barcoded 5' primer and a J-beta primer mix. TCRdb took the public reads, trimmed them with fastp at Q25, ran MiXCR for clone calling and kept in-frame beta chains. One record per CDR3 amino acid sequence lists the most common genes and DNA. For this sample there are roughly 1,100,000 distinct CDR3 sequences; approximately 25% appear just once. 0.65% to 0.75% of the sample is held by the ten biggest clonotypes. This same sample was also taken into another study, of T cells of mothers and their children.

Material for sequencing was blood. These receptors were obtained from a girl aged 2 to 10 in good health.

The rearrangement links TRBV7-9 to TRBJ1-4, with D unresolved. CDR1 and CDR2 from the germline V gene are SEHNR and FQNEAQ (reference sequence). Trimming removed 5 bases at V and 0 bases at J, with 19 bases between. There are 18 residues in the CDR3. The CDR3 nucleotides read TGTGCCAGCAGCCGAGTGGGTGCTTTTAGAACAACTAATGAAAAACTGTTTTTT. This translates into CASSRVGAFRTTNEKLFF.

A few counts support this clonotype. The V call is TRBV4-1, the J call TRBJ2-2; TRBD1 aligns across 7 bases. This CDR3 spans 17 amino acids. Germline V gene data show CDR1 as MGHRA and CDR2 as YSYEKL. With V trimmed by 0 bases and J by 3 bases, 7 bases remained unmatched. CDR3 nucleotide sequence: TGCGCCAGCAGCCAAGATGAAGGGGGCGCCGACACCGGGGAGCTGTTTTTT. Translation: CASSQDEGGADTGELFF.

A note on this clonotype: The junction does not match germline at one end; this may be a read error. The V and J genes are TRBV4-1 and TRBJ2-3; D is undetermined. Germline V CDR1 and CDR2: MGHRA, YSYEKL. CDR3 size: 13 residues. CDR3: CASSQAFTNTQYF. In nucleotides, the CDR3 is TGCGCCAGCAGCCAAGCGTTCACAAATACGCAGTATTTT.

The CDR3 DNA reads TGTGCCAGCAGACTAGGGGCTCGGGAGACCCAGTACTTC. This codes for CASRLGARETQYF. The rearrangement links TRBV7-9 to TRBJ2-5, with D tentatively TRBD1 or TRBD2 (5 bases each). Germline CDR1 is SEHNR and CDR2 is FQNEAQ (reference sequence). V dropped 6 bases and J dropped 5 bases, with 13 bases sitting between them. The CDR3 length is 13 residues.

The chain recombines TRBV5-5 with TRBJ2-7; 8 nucleotides align to TRBD1. Germline CDR1 and CDR2: SGHKS and YYEKEE (reference sequence). The CDR3 contains 15 residues. Germline trimming cut 4 bases from V and 5 bases from J; bases unmatched to any gene: 11. CDR3 sequence reads: CASSPPTGEGDEQYF. In nucleotides, the CDR3 is TGTGCCAGCAGCCCACCGACAGGGGAAGGCGACGAGCAGTACTTC.

This clonotype was seen more than once but under ten times. The chain is built from TRBV6-5 and TRBJ2-3, with D perhaps TRBD1 (6 bases). Germline V gene data show CDR1 as MNHEY and CDR2 as SVGAGI. The CDR3 loop spans 17 amino acids. Trimming cost V 0 bases and J 6 bases, with 19 bases left between them. The CDR3 here is CASSYSMGAVSSDTQYF. DNA for the CDR3: TGTGCCAGCAGTTACTCGATGGGGGCGGTCTCCAGTGATACGCAGTATTTT.

This chain joins TRBV15 and TRBJ2-5; 10 bases map to TRBD1. The CDR3 is 16 residues long. Germline CDR1 reads LNHNV; CDR2 reads YYDKDF (reference sequence). V lost 0 bases to trimming and J lost 4 bases; unmatched junction nucleotides: 5. The CDR3 bases are TGTGCCACCAGCAGAGAATCCGGGACAGGGGTAGAGACCCAGTACTTC. Protein: CATSRESGTGVETQYF.

The chain joins TRBV12-3 or TRBV12-4 to TRBJ2-1, with a possible D match to TRBD1 (6 bases). The CDR3 length is 15 residues. The ends were cut back, 2 bases at V and 4 bases at J, with 12 bases in the middle. This CDR3 reads CASSLKRDTYNEQFF. The CDR3 nucleotides are TGTGCCAGCAGTTTAAAAAGGGACACATACAATGAGCAGTTCTTC.

This clonotype showed up just a few times. The chain employs TRBV27 and TRBJ2-7; 7 bases align to TRBD2. This CDR3 contains 15 residues. Unmatched junction bases numbered 12, after V lost 3 bases and J lost 7 bases. Germline CDR1 and CDR2: MNHEY and SMNVEV (reference sequence). The CDR3 nucleotides read TGTGCCAGCAGTTTCGGGGGGTCCTCCCTCTATGAGCAGTACTTC. This translates into CASSFGGSSLYEQYF.

This chain uses TRBV2 with TRBJ1-2; 9 bases agree with TRBD1. Germline CDR1 is SNHLY and CDR2 is FYNNEI. This CDR3 spans 14 amino acids. Trimming took 8 bases from V and 3 from J; bases not matched to a gene: 7. The CDR3 protein is CASGRTGADYGYTF. The CDR3 nucleotides are TGTGCCAGCGGTAGGACAGGGGCTGACTATGGCTACACCTTC.

This clonotype was picked up a small number of times. This chain links TRBV29-1 with TRBJ1-5; D perhaps matches TRBD1 (6 bases). The CDR3 is made up of 14 amino acids. Trimming pared 5 bases from V and 2 bases from J, leaving 13 bases between. CDR1 is SQVTM, CDR2 ANQGSEA, per germline. The CDR3 DNA reads as TGCAGCGTTCTGGGGGCGGAGGGCAATCAGCCCCAGCATTTT. Translation gives CSVLGAEGNQPQHF.